This paragraph reports one T cell receptor (beta chain). Its cognate antigen is unknown. These data originate in a study of T cell responses to AZD1222 COVID-19 vaccine. Study outcomes and limitations: In a largely white British group with more females than males, clonal diversity was possibly underestimated.

V lost 3 bases and J lost 4; bases outside the gene matches: 4. The CDR3 has 13 residues. Looked up from germline, CDR1 is GTSNPN and CDR2 is SVGIG (reference sequence). Method: immunoSEQ multiplex PCR; TCRdb's copy keeps in-frame clones and lacks some. The sample lists some 190,000 clones, 85% to 95% occurring once. The clonotype originates from an adult who received the AZD1222 COVID-19 vaccine. This material consisted of peripheral blood, taken 28 days after the second AZD1222 dose. V is TRBV30 and J is TRBJ2-3, with 7 bases fitting TRBD1. The CDR3 here is CAWSHRGSDTQYF. The CDR3 DNA reads TGTGCCTGGAGCCACAGGGGATCAGATACGCAGTATTTT.